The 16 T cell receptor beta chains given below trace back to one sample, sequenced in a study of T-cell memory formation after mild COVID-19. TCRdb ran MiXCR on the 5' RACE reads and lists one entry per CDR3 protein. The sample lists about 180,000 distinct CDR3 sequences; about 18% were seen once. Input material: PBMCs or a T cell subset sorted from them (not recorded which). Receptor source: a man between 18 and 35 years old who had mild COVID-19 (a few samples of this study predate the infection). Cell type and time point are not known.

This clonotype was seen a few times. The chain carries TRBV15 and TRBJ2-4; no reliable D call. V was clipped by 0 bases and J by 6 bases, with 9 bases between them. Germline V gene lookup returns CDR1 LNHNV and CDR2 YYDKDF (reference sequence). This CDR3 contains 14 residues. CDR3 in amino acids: CATSRDGGRNIQYF. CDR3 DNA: TGTGCCACCAGCAGAGACGGTGGGCGAAACATTCAGTACTTC.

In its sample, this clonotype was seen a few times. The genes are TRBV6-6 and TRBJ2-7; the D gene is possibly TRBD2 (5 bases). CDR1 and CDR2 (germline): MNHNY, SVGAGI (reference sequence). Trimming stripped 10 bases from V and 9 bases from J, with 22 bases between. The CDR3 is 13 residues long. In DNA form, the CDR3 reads TGTGCCACCAGCACCTCAGCGGTGGGTGTGCAGTACGTC. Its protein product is CATSTSAVGVQYV.

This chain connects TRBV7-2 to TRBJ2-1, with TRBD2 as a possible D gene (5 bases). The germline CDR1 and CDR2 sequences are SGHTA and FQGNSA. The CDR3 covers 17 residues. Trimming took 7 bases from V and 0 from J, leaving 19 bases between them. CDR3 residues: CASTQHGPAVSYNEQFF. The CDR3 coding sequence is TGTGCCAGCACGCAACATGGGCCAGCGGTCTCCTACAATGAGCAGTTCTTC.

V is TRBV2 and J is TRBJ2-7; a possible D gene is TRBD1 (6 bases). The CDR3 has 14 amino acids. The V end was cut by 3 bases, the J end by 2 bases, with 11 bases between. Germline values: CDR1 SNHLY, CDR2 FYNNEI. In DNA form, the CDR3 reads TGTGCCAGCAGTGACTGGGACACCACCTACGAGCAGTACGTC. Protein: CASSDWDTTYEQYV.

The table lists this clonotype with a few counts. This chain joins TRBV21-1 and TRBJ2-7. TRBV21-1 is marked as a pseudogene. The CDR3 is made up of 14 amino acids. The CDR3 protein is CASSKSAVRYEQYV. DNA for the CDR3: TGTGCCAGCAGCAAATCGGCAGTGCGTTACGAGCAGTACGTC.

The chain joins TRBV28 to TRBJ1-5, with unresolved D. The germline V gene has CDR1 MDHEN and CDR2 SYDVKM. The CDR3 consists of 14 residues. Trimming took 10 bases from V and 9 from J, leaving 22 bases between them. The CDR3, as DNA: TGTGCCACCACCATATCGGGCGGTTTTGCGCCCCAGCATTTT. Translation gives CATTISGGFAPQHF.

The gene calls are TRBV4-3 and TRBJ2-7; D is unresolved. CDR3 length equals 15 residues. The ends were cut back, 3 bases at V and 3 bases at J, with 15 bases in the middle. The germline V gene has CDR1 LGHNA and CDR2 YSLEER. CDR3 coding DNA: TGCGCCAGCAGCCAGCAGAGCACATCGGTCTACGAGCAGTACTTC. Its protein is CASSQQSTSVYEQYF.

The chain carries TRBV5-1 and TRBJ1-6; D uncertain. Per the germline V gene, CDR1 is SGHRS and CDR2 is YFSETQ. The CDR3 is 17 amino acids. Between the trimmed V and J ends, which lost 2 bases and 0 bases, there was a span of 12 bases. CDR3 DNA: TGCGCCAGCAGCTTAAGACACCTGAGCTCCTATAATTCACCCCTCCACTTT. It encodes CASSLRHLSSYNSPLHF. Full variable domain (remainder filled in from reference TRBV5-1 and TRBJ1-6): KAGVTQTPRYLIKTRGQQVTLSCSPISGHRSVSWYQQTPGQGLQFLFEYFSETQRNKGNFPGRFSGRQFSNSRSEMNVSTLELGDSALYLCASSLRHLSSYNSPLHFGNGTRLTVT.

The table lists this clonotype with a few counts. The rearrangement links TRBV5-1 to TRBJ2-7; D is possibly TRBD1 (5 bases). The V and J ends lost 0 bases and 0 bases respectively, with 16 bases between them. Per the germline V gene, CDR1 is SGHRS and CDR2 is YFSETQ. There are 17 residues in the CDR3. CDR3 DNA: TGCGCCAGCAGCTTGGAGCTTACAGGACACCGCTCCTACGAGCAGTACTTC. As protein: CASSLELTGHRSYEQYF.

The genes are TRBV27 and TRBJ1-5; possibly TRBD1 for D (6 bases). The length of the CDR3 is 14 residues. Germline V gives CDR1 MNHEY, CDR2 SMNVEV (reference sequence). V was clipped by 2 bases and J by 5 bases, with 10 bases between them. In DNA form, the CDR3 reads TGTGCCAGCAGTTTACAGGGGTCCGATCAGCCCCAGCATTTT. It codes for CASSLQGSDQPQHF.

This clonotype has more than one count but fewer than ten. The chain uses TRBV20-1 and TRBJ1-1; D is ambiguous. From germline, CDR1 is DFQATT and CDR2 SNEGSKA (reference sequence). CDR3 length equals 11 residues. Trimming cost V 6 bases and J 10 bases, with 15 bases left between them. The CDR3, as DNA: TGCAGTGCCAAAGTCGGGGTTGGAGCTTTCTTT. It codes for CSAKVGVGAFF.

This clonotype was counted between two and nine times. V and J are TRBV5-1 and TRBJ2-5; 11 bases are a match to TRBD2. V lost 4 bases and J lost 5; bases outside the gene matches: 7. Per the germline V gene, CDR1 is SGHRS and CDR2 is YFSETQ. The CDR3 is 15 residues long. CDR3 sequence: CASSLSGGAVETQYF. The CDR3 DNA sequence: TGCGCCAGCAGCCTTAGCGGGGGGGCCGTTGAGACCCAGTACTTC.

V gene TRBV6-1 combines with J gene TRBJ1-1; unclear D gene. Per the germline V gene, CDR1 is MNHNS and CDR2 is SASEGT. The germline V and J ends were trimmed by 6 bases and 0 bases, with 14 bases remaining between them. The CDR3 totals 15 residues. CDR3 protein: CASSAGGSLNTEAFF. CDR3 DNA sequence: TGTGCCAGCAGCGCGGGCGGAAGCCTGAACACTGAAGCTTTCTTT.

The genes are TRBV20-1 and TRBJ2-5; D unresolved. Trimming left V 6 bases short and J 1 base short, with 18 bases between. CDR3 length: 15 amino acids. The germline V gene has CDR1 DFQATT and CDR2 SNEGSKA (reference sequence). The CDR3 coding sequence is TGCAGTGCCGCACCCACGGACCTCGTCCAAGAGACCCAGTACTTC. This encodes CSAAPTDLVQETQYF.

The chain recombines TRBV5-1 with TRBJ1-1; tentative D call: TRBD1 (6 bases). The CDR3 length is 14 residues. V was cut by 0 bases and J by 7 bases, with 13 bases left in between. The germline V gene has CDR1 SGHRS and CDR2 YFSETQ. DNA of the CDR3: TGCGCCAGCAGCTTGGCGCCCGGGGGCAATGAAGCTTTCTTT. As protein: CASSLAPGGNEAFF.

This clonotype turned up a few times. CDR3 coding DNA: TGCGCCAGCAGCCAAGGGCCGCAGACAGGGGGAGCGTACGAGCAGTACTTC. Encoded protein: CASSQGPQTGGAYEQYF. The chain joins TRBV4-1 to TRBJ2-7; TRBD1 aligns across 9 bases. Germline assignment: CDR1 MGHRA and CDR2 YSYEKL. This CDR3 has 17 amino acids. V lost 1 base to trimming and J lost 4 bases; unmatched junction nucleotides: 11.